The clone carrying this TCR beta chain came up once. The data are from a study of blood T cell repertoires in COVID-19. The CDR3 spans 17 residues. The junction had 11 bases not matched to a gene; V was cut back by 1 base and J by 4 bases. CDR1 and CDR2 (germline): SGHNT, YYREEE (reference sequence). The assay was immunoSEQ multiplex PCR, and TCRdb's table has in-frame clones only and misses some. The table includes 200,000 to 300,000 clones, roughly 86% detected once. This clonotype was sampled from a woman in her twenties or thirties who had recovered from COVID-19. Sample: peripheral blood. The chain has TRBV5-4 and TRBJ2-7; 10 positions match TRBD1. CDR3 sequence: CASSLPKPGQGSYEQYF. The CDR3 nucleotides read TGTGCCAGCAGCTTGCCGAAACCGGGACAGGGGTCATACGAGCAGTACTTC. The complete variable domain, with remaining parts taken from reference TRBV5-4 and TRBJ2-7, reads ETGVTQSPTHLIKTRGQQVTLRCSSQSGHNTVSWYQQALGQGPQFIFQYYREEENGRGNFPPRFSGLQFPNYSSELNVNALELDDSALYLCASSLPKPGQGSYEQYFGPGTRLTVT.